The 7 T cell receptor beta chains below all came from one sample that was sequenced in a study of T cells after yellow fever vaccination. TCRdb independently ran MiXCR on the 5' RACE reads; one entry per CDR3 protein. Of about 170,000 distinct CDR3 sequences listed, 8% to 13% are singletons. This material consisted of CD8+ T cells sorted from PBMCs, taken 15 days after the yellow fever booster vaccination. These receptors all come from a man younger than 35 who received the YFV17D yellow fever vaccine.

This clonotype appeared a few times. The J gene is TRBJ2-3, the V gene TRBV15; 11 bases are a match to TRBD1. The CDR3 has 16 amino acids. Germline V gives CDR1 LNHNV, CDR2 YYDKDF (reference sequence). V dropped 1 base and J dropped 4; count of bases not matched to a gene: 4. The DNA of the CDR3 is TGTGCCACCAGCAGAGCTCCGGGACAGGGGGCAGATACGCAGTATTTT. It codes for CATSRAPGQGADTQYF.

DNA for the CDR3: TGTGCCAGCAACATTGCCGGGGGAGATGAGCAGTTCTTC. Translating it yields CASNIAGGDEQFF. The gene calls are TRBV6-2 or TRBV6-3 and TRBJ2-1; maybe TRBD2 (6 bases). The germline gives CDR1 MNHEY, CDR2 SVGEGT. The length of the CDR3 is 13 residues. Trimming took 7 bases from V and 8 from J, leaving 15 bases between them.

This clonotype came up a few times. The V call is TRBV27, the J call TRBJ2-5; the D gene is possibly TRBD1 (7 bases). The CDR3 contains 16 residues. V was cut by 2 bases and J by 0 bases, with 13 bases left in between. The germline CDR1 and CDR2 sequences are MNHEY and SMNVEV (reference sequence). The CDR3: CASSLAGTEYQETQYF. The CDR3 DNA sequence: TGTGCCAGCAGTTTAGCGGGGACAGAGTACCAAGAGACCCAGTACTTC.

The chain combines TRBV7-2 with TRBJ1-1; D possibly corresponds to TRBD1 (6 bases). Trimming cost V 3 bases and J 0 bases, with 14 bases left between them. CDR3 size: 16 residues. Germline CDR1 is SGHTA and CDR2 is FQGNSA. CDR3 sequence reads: CASSLSPRGLNTEAFF. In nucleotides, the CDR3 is TGTGCCAGCAGCTTGTCTCCGCGGGGGCTGAACACTGAAGCTTTCTTT.

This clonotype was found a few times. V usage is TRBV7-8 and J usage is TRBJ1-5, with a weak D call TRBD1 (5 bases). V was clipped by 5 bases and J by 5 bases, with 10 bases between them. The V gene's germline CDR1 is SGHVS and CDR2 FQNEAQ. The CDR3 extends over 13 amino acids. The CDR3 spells CASSLDIDQPQHF. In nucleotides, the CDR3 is TGTGCCAGCAGCCTGGACATCGATCAGCCCCAGCATTTT.

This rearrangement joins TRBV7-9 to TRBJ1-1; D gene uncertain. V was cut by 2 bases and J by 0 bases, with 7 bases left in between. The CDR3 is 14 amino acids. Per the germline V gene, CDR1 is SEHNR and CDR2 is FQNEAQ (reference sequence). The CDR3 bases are TGTGCCAGCAGCTTAATTGGCCTGAACACTGAAGCTTTCTTT. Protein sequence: CASSLIGLNTEAFF.

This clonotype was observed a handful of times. The CDR3 DNA reads TGTGCCAGCAGGGGATTGGGACAGAATATTTACAATGAGCAGTTCTTC. Its protein is CASRGLGQNIYNEQFF. The V gene is TRBV2, the J gene TRBJ2-1, with 7 bases aligning to TRBD1. Trimming at V came to 6 bases and at J to 4 bases, leaving 12 bases not matched to a gene. The length of the CDR3 is 16 residues. Germline V gives CDR1 SNHLY, CDR2 FYNNEI.